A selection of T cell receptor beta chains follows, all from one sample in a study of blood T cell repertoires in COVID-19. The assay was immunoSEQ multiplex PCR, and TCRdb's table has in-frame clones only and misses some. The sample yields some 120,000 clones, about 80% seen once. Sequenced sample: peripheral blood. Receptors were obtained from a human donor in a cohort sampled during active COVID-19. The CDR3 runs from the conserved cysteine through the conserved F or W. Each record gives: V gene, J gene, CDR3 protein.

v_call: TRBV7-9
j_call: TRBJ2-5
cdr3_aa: CASSLDGTRIRETQYF

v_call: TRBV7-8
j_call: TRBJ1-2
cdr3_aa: CASSLVGGTNYGYTF

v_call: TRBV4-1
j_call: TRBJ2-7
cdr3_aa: CASSQRQGSGYEQYF

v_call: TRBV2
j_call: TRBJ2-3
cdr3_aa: CASTARLAETDTQYF

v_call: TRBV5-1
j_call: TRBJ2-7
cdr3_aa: CASSIRQGAGEQYF

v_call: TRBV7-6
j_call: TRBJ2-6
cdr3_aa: CASSFSIAGAASGANVLTF

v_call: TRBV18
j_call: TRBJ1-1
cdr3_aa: CASSLGTGDVGTEAFF

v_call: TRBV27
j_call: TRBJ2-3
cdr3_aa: CASSPGGRPQYF

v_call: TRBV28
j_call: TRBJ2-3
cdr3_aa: CASSLAGGQDTQYF

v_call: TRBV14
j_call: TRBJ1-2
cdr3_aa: CASSQQPGRGYTF

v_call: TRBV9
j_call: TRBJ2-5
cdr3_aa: CASSVGHLGGQYF

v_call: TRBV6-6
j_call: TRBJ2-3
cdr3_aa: CASTLTSEDTQYF

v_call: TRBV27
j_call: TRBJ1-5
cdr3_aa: CASSLSGRPQHF

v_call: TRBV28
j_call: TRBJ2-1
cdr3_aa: CASSGVGSGMGNEQFF

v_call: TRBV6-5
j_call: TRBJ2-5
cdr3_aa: CASSYAGQQETQYF

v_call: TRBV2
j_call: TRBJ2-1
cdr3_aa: CASTPQGSFYEQFF

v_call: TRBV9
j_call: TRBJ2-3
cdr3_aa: CASSRGPSTDTQYF

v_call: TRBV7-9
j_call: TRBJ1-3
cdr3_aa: CASSHNFAGRAGNTIYF

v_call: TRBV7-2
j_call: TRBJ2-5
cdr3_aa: CASSLQPGAETQYF

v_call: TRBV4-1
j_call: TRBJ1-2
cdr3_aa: CASSQPFREDYGYTF

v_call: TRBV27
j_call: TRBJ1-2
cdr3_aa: CASSLGGQNSNYGYTF

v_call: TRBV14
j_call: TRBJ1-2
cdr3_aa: CASSRRQGGFGYTF

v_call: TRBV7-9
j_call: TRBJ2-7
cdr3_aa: CASSLGGDEQYF

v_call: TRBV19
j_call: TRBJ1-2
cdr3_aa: CASSIVGTGIYGYTF

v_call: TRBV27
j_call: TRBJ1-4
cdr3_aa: CASRTQGGKEKLFF

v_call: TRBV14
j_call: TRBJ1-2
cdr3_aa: CASSHYRANYGYTF

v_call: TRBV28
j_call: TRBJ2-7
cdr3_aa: CASSTLGVAGLSYEQYF

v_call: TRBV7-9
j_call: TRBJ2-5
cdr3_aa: CASSLGHPAQYF

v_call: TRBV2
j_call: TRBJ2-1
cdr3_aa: CASIPKKTAGTSGRNEQFF

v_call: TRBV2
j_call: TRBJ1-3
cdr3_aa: CASGDRGPGNTIYF

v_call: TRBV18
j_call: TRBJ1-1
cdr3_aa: CASSPVDTGYTEAFF